This is a list of T cell receptor beta chains from one sample in a study of T cell responses to AZD1222 COVID-19 vaccine. TCRdb keeps only in-frame clones here, not all; method: immunoSEQ multiplex PCR. This table has 140,000 to 150,000 clones, roughly 93% appearing once. The sequencing used peripheral blood, collected 28 days after the second AZD1222 dose. The receptors were sampled from an adult who received the AZD1222 COVID-19 vaccine. The CDR3 runs from the conserved cysteine through the conserved F or W. Each record gives: CDR3 DNA, CDR3 protein, D gene, clone size, J gene, V gene. The D gene is left open where the match is weak. Not every row has a clone size; where given, it reads once, few, many or a size class.

DNA: TGTGCCAGCAGTTACTACGGGGAAGATACGCAGTATTTT
CDR3: CASSYYGEDTQYF
D: -
size: -
J: TRBJ2-3
V: TRBV6-6

DNA: TGCGCCAGCAACGGACTAGCGGGGGGCAATGAGCAGTTCTTC
CDR3: CASNGLAGGNEQFF
D: TRBD2
size: -
J: TRBJ2-1
V: TRBV5-1

DNA: TGTGCCAGCAGCCACCCGACAGGGTTTAACGAAAAACTGTTTTTT
CDR3: CASSHPTGFNEKLFF
D: TRBD1
size: -
J: TRBJ1-4
V: TRBV3-1/TRBV3-2

DNA: TGTGCCAGCAGCTTAGGGGATAACTATGGCTACACCTTC
CDR3: CASSLGDNYGYTF
D: -
size: -
J: TRBJ1-2
V: TRBV7-9

DNA: TGCAGTGCTAGTAGCGGGAGGGGTGGGGATACGCAGTATTTT
CDR3: CSASSGRGGDTQYF
D: TRBD2
size: -
J: TRBJ2-3
V: TRBV20-1

DNA: TGTGCCAGCAGCTTAGGCAGACGCGAGACCCAGTACTTC
CDR3: CASSLGRRETQYF
D: -
size: -
J: TRBJ2-5
V: TRBV7-3

DNA: TGTGCCATCACGGGGTTCCCAAACACTGAAGCTTTCTTT
CDR3: CAITGFPNTEAFF
D: -
size: -
J: TRBJ1-1
V: TRBV10-3

DNA: TGCAGCGTTGCCCTGAACTATGGCTACACCTTC
CDR3: CSVALNYGYTF
D: -
size: -
J: TRBJ1-2
V: TRBV29-1

DNA: TGTGCCAGCAGCGCGGGACAGGGAGAGACCCAGTACTTC
CDR3: CASSAGQGETQYF
D: TRBD1
size: -
J: TRBJ2-5
V: TRBV9

DNA: TGTGCCAGCTCACCTATCATGGTAGGGCTAGGTAATTCACCCCTCCACTTT
CDR3: CASSPIMVGLGNSPLHF
D: -
size: -
J: TRBJ1-6
V: TRBV18

DNA: TGTGCCACCAGCAGGGGACTAGCCTACAATGAGCAGTTCTTC
CDR3: CATSRGLAYNEQFF
D: TRBD2
size: -
J: TRBJ2-1
V: TRBV15

DNA: TGTGCCTGGAGTAGCTACATGGAATCGGGAGAGACCCAGTACTTC
CDR3: CAWSSYMESGETQYF
D: -
size: -
J: TRBJ2-5
V: TRBV30

DNA: TGTGCCAGCAGTGACCAGGGCTACAATGAGCAGTTCTTC
CDR3: CASSDQGYNEQFF
D: -
size: -
J: TRBJ2-1
V: TRBV25-1

DNA: TGTGCCAGCAGTTCCTTGAGGACAGACAATGAGCAGTTCTTC
CDR3: CASSSLRTDNEQFF
D: -
size: -
J: TRBJ2-1
V: TRBV27

DNA: TGTGCCAGCAGTGGACAGGGAGGGGCTGAAGCTTTCTTT
CDR3: CASSGQGGAEAFF
D: TRBD1
size: -
J: TRBJ1-1
V: TRBV2

DNA: TGTGCCAGCAGCTTCGGGATCCCCTCCTACAATGAGCAGTTCTTC
CDR3: CASSFGIPSYNEQFF
D: -
size: -
J: TRBJ2-1
V: TRBV5-4

DNA: TGTGCCAGCAGCTTGGCCGGCACCGGGGAGCTGTTTTTT
CDR3: CASSLAGTGELFF
D: -
size: -
J: TRBJ2-2
V: TRBV5-4

DNA: TGTGCCAGCAGCGTAGCTCCGTCAGGGGGCAGTTCACCCCTCCACTTT
CDR3: CASSVAPSGGSSPLHF
D: TRBD1
size: -
J: TRBJ1-6
V: TRBV9

DNA: TGTGCCAGCAGCTTGTACGGCCCCGAAAGAGGAAAACTGTTTTTT
CDR3: CASSLYGPERGKLFF
D: -
size: -
J: TRBJ1-4
V: TRBV11-2

DNA: TGTGCCAGCAGTGACGGTGGCGGATGGCTGTTTTTT
CDR3: CASSDGGGWLFF
D: -
size: -
J: TRBJ1-4
V: TRBV9

DNA: TGTGCCAGCAGTGGACAGGGGAGGTACGAGCAGTACTTC
CDR3: CASSGQGRYEQYF
D: TRBD1
size: -
J: TRBJ2-7
V: TRBV12-3/TRBV12-4

DNA: TGTGCCAGCAGTGAAGACATGGTGGGGGCTAACTATGGCTACACCTTC
CDR3: CASSEDMVGANYGYTF
D: -
size: -
J: TRBJ1-2
V: TRBV2

DNA: TGTGCCAGCAGCGGCAGGACAGGGGACGCCTACAATGAGCAGTTCTTC
CDR3: CASSGRTGDAYNEQFF
D: TRBD1
size: -
J: TRBJ2-1
V: TRBV11-3

DNA: TGCGCCAGCAGCTTGGACCCCGTAGGGGACGGCTACACCTTC
CDR3: CASSLDPVGDGYTF
D: -
size: -
J: TRBJ1-2
V: TRBV5-1

DNA: TGTGCCAGCAGCCAAGATCAGGGTACCTATGGCTACACCTTC
CDR3: CASSQDQGTYGYTF
D: -
size: -
J: TRBJ1-2
V: TRBV3-1/TRBV3-2

DNA: TGTGCCAGCAGTTCGGGACGGAGGTCGATTATGGACGAGCAGTACTTC
CDR3: CASSSGRRSIMDEQYF
D: -
size: -
J: TRBJ2-7
V: TRBV11-3

DNA: TGTGCCAGCAGTTTAATTTCTCGCGTAAACAATGAGCAGTTCTTC
CDR3: CASSLISRVNNEQFF
D: -
size: -
J: TRBJ2-1
V: TRBV27

DNA: TGCGCCAGCAGCCCCGCACCGGGAGATACGCAGTATTTT
CDR3: CASSPAPGDTQYF
D: -
size: -
J: TRBJ2-3
V: TRBV5-1

DNA: TGTGCCAGCTCACCACTTTTCGGACAGGGTGTGAACTATGGCTACACCTTC
CDR3: CASSPLFGQGVNYGYTF
D: TRBD1
size: -
J: TRBJ1-2
V: TRBV18

DNA: TGCAGCGTTGTCGCACAGGGGCGGGGATCTAACTATGGCTACACCTTC
CDR3: CSVVAQGRGSNYGYTF
D: TRBD1
size: -
J: TRBJ1-2
V: TRBV29-1

DNA: TGTGCCAGTAGTTTCGGTTCGAACACTGAAGCTTTCTTT
CDR3: CASSFGSNTEAFF
D: -
size: -
J: TRBJ1-1
V: TRBV19

DNA: TGTGCCAGCAGCTTACAGGGGGAGATGGGTACGCAGTATTTT
CDR3: CASSLQGEMGTQYF
D: TRBD1
size: -
J: TRBJ2-3
V: TRBV7-9

DNA: TGTGCCAGCAGCCATAGACAGGGGGGCTTGGACACTGAAGCTTTCTTT
CDR3: CASSHRQGGLDTEAFF
D: TRBD1
size: -
J: TRBJ1-1
V: TRBV7-9

DNA: TGTGCCAGCAGCAGACAGTACGAGCAGTACTTC
CDR3: CASSRQYEQYF
D: -
size: -
J: TRBJ2-7
V: TRBV7-9

DNA: TGTGCCAGCAGTTACTCCGTCAGGGGCAGTAATTCACCCCTCCACTTT
CDR3: CASSYSVRGSNSPLHF
D: -
size: -
J: TRBJ1-6
V: TRBV6-5

DNA: TGTGCCAGCACCCTGGAGGGGGCGCGGGGCACTGAAGCTTTCTTT
CDR3: CASTLEGARGTEAFF
D: TRBD1
size: -
J: TRBJ1-1
V: TRBV5-4

DNA: TGTGCCAGCAGCCCAACTTCGTCCCCAACCTACGAGCAGTACTTC
CDR3: CASSPTSSPTYEQYF
D: -
size: -
J: TRBJ2-7
V: TRBV3-1/TRBV3-2

DNA: TGTGCCAGCAAGCAACTAGGAGGGAGCCAAGAGACCCAGTACTTC
CDR3: CASKQLGGSQETQYF
D: -
size: once
J: TRBJ2-5
V: TRBV2

DNA: TGTGCCAGCAGTCACGGACAAAACTATGGCTACACCTTC
CDR3: CASSHGQNYGYTF
D: -
size: -
J: TRBJ1-2
V: TRBV7-3

DNA: TGTGCCAGCAGCTCTTATAATAAGGGAACCTACGAGCAGTACTTC
CDR3: CASSSYNKGTYEQYF
D: -
size: -
J: TRBJ2-7
V: TRBV7-8

DNA: TGTGCCATCACTAACATTCAGGGCTACGAGCAGTACTTC
CDR3: CAITNIQGYEQYF
D: -
size: -
J: TRBJ2-7
V: TRBV10-3